The clone carrying this T cell receptor beta chain has ten or more counts. To make TCR beta libraries, researchers used iRepertoire HTBI primers and Arm-PCR of CDR3 regions. TCRdb passed the multiplex PCR reads through MiXCR, listing each CDR3 protein once. The sample has 400,000 to 500,000 distinct CDR3 sequences; 14% are singletons. Germline CDR1 is SNHLY and CDR2 is FYNNEI. The CDR3 covers 14 residues. V shed 5 bases and J shed 2 bases, with 12 bases lying between them. The entry originates in a study of regulatory T cells in long-lasting Graves disease. Noted time point: newly diagnosed GD, antithyroid drugs for less than 3 months. PBMC-derived RNA was used for the TCR library. These data were also filed under a second study, of T cells in Graves' hyperthyroidism and ophthalmopathy.

The sample here was peripheral blood mononuclear cells (PBMCs), taken at new diagnosis, from a patient treated with antithyroid drugs. The genes are TRBV2 and TRBJ2-5; possibly TRBD2 for D (6 bases). This TCR was sampled from a woman aged 50 to 60 with Graves disease. Written as DNA, the CDR3 is TGTGCCAGCAGTTTGCGTAGCGGTCAAGAGACCCAGTACTTC. Translation: CASSLRSGQETQYF.